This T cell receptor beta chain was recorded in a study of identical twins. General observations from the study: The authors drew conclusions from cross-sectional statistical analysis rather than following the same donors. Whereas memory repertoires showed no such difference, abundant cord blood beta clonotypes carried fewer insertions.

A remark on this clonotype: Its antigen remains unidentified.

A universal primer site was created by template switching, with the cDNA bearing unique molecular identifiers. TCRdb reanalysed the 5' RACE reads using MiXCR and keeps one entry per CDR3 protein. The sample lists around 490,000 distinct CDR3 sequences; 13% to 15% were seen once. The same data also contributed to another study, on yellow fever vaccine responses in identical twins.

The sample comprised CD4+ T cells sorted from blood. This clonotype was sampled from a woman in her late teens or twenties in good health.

CDR3 protein: CASSLGPAEGQETQYF. DNA for the CDR3: TGTGCCAGCAGCCTTGGACCCGCGGAAGGCCAAGAGACCCAGTACTTC. This chain joins TRBV9 and TRBJ2-5; D unresolved. The germline V and J ends were trimmed by 4 bases and 1 base, with 17 bases remaining between them. This CDR3 comprises 16 residues. Germline V gene data show CDR1 as SGDLS and CDR2 as YYNGEE.